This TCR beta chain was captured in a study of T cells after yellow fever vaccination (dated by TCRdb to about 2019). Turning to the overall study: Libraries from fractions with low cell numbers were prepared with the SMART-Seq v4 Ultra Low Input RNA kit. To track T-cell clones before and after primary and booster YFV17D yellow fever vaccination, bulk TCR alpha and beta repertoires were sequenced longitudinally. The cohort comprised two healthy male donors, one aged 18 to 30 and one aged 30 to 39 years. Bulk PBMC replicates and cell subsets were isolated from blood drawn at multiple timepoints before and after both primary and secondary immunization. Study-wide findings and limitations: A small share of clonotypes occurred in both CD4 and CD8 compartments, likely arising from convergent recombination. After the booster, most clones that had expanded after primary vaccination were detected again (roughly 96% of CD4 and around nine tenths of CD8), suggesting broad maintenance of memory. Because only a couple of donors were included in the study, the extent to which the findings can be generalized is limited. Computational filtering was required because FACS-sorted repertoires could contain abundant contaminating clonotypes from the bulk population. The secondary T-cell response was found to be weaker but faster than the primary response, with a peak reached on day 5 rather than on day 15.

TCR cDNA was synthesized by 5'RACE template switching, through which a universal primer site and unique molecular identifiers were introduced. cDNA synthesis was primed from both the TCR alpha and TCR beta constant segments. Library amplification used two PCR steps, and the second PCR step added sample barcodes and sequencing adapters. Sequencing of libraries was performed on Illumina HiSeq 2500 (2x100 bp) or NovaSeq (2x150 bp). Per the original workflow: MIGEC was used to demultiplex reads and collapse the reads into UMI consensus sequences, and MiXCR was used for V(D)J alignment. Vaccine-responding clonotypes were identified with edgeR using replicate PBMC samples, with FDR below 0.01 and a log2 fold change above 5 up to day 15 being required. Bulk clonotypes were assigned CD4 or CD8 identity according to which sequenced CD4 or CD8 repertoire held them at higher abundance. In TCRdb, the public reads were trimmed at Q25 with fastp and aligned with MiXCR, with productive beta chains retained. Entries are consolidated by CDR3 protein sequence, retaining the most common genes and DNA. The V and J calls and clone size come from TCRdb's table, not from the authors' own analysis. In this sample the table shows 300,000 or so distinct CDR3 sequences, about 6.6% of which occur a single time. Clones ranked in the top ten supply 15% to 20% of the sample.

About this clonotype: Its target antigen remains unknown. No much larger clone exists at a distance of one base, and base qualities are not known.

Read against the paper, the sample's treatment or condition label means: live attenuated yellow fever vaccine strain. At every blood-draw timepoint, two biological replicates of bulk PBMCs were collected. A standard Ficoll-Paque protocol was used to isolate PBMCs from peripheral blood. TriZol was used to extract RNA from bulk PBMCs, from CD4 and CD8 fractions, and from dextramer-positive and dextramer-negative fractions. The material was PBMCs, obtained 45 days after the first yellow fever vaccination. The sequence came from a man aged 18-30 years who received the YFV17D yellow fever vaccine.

The CDR3 region has the sequence CASTEANREQYF. The DNA sequence is as follows: TGTGCCAGCACCGAGGCCAACAGGGAGCAGTACTTC. The chain employs TRBV25-1 and TRBJ2-7, with TRBD1 perhaps the D gene, on 5 matching bases. From the cysteine up to the phenylalanine, the CDR3 has a length of 12 residues. The entry retains the CDR3 DNA only, 36 bases that are in frame from base 1. V sheds 7 bases and J sheds 7 bases, leaving 14 bases between their ends. CDR1 and CDR2 are read off the germline V gene as MGHDK and SYGVNS.